Sequencing of this T cell receptor beta chain was carried out in a study of blood T cell repertoires in COVID-19. Study-wide context: Both acute and convalescent COVID-19 samples were obtained from the United States, Italy and Spain. In each case, the material was cDNA or gDNA derived from T cells, B-cell-depleted T cells, or PBMCs.

Authors' processing steps: Amplification from reference gene primers served as the basis for estimated nucleated cell counts. This table comes from immunoSEQ multiplex PCR, and its TCRdb copy is limited to in-frame clones, with some not included. From that table come the V and J calls and clone size; the DNA was used to work out D and trimming. The table records roughly 150,000 clones, around 74% of them present only once. The CDR3 spans 14 residues. Trimming left V 4 bases short and J 0 bases short, with 10 bases between. Germline CDR1 is SGHDT and CDR2 is YYEEEE. The clonotype comes from an elderly woman with acute or convalescent COVID-19. The gene calls are TRBV5-6 and TRBJ1-1; possibly TRBD1 for D (5 bases). The sequencing input was peripheral blood. The DNA for the CDR3 is TGTGCCAGCAGCACTGGACACATGAACACTGAAGCTTTCTTT. Translation gives CASSTGHMNTEAFF.